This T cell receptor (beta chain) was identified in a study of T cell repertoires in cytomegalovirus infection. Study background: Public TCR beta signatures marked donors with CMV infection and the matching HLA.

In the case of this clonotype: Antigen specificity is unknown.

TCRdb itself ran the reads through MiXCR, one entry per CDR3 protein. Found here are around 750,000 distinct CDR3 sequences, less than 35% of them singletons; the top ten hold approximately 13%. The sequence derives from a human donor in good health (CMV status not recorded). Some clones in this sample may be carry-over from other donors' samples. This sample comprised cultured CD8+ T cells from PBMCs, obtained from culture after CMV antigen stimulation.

The chain's CDR3 is CASRFSLLATDTQYF. CDR3 coding DNA: TGTGCCAGTAGGTTCTCCTTATTGGCCACAGATACGCAGTATTTT. The chain links TRBV19 to TRBJ2-3; D remains ambiguous. V was clipped by 6 bases and J by 2 bases, with 15 bases between them. The length of the CDR3 is 15 residues. Looked up from germline, CDR1 is LNHDA and CDR2 is SQIVND (reference sequence). The full variable domain, rest sourced from reference TRBV19 and TRBJ2-3, is DGGITQSPKYLFRKEGQNVTLSCEQNLNHDAMYWYRQDPGQGLRLIYYSQIVNDFQKGDIAEGYSVSREKKESFPLTVTSAQKNPTAFYLCASRFSLLATDTQYFGPGTRLTVL.